Given below is one T cell receptor beta chain in context. Its antigen is unknown. The CDR3 is made up of 17 amino acids. V lost 7 bases, J lost 11 bases, and 20 bases stayed unmatched. Germline loops: CDR1 SEHNR, CDR2 FQNEAQ (reference sequence). This specimen belongs to a study of OX40 agonist ivuxolimab in advanced cancers. Study details: Patients received intravenous ivuxolimab every 2 weeks at 0.01 to 10 mg/kg. Anti-PD-1, anti-PD-L1 or anti-CTLA-4 therapy given earlier was allowed, and roughly 38% had some.

Whole-study findings and limits: At 0.1 to 3.0 mg/kg and by week 6, clonal expansion occurred in CD4+ and CD8+ blood T cells.

The data were produced by immunoSEQ multiplex PCR, yet TCRdb's version contains in-frame clones alone and is incomplete. There are tens of thousands of clones in the sample; approximately 86% occur only once, and around 1.8% lies in the top ten. The sequence derives from an adult with an advanced solid tumor such as melanoma, head and neck, liver or kidney cancer. Sequencing used CD4+ or CD8+ T cells sorted from blood, obtained in a trial of the OX40 agonist ivuxolimab. The genes are TRBV7-9 and TRBJ1-4; 9 bases agree with TRBD1. In DNA form, the CDR3 reads TGTGCCAGCACTTCCGGGACAGGGAAGGGAAGGGATACGAAACTGTTTTTT. Protein sequence: CASTSGTGKGRDTKLFF.